The sequence of this TCR beta chain was determined in a study of shared clonotypes between healthy human individuals. Across the whole study: The study used three CD4 naive, three CD4 memory, two CD8 naive and one CD8 memory plate per donor. General study points: The four-donor shared clonotypes exceeded non-shared clonotypes in generation probability, with non-shared ones scoring lower.

An assay was performed, and its level was deep. Clones were sequenced by immunoSEQ multiplex PCR, and TCRdb holds only the in-frame ones, with some missing. The sample has 2.3 million or so clones, approximately 95% seen once. A note on this clone: Its matching antigen is unknown.

Sequenced input: naive CD4+ T cells from PBMCs. Subset meaning: CD45RA+ positively selected. The sequence came from a young man in good health. Some clones in this sample may be carry-over from other donors' samples.

The CDR3 reads CAWSGTQQFF. CDR3 coding DNA: TGTGCCTGGAGTGGGACTCAGCAGTTCTTC. The chain links TRBV30 to TRBJ2-1, with a possible D match to TRBD2 (5 bases). CDR3 length: 10 residues. V lost 1 base to trimming and J lost 11 bases, with 6 bases between them. Germline V gene data show CDR1 as GTSNPN and CDR2 as SVGIG (reference sequence).